These T cell receptor beta chains were read from a single sample in a study of CD8 T cells in ankylosing spondylitis. Each CDR3 protein is one row after TCRdb ran MiXCR on the 5' RACE reads. The sample has around 770,000 distinct CDR3 sequences; roughly 19% are singletons. The material sequenced was blood, either unsorted or a sorted T cell fraction (not recorded which). Source of these receptors: a male donor with ankylosing spondylitis. The CDR3 runs from the conserved cysteine through the conserved F or W. D genes are given only for firm matches. A row's size may be missing; if present it is once, few, many or a size class.

TRBD1,few,TRBV10-2,TRBJ1-1,CASSVGQWATEAFF,TGCGCCAGCAGTGTGGGACAGTGGGCCACTGAAGCTTTCTTT
NA,NA,TRBV27,TRBJ2-1,CATTGRLAESYNEQFF,TGTGCCACCACAGGGCGCCTAGCGGAATCCTACAATGAGCAGTTCTTC
NA,NA,TRBV5-6,TRBJ1-4,CASSFFGGANEKLFF,TGTGCCAGCAGCTTCTTCGGGGGGGCTAATGAAAAACTGTTTTTT
NA,few,TRBV6-2/TRBV6-3,TRBJ2-2,CASSTGQSHTGELFF,TGTGCCAGCAGTACAGGACAGTCACACACCGGGGAGCTGTTTTTT
NA,few,TRBV29-1,TRBJ2-7,CSAADTSYEQYF,TGCAGCGCCGCGGACACAAGCTACGAGCAGTACTTC
NA,many,TRBV12-3/TRBV12-4,TRBJ1-1,CASSFQSTEAFF,TGTGCCAGCAGCTTCCAGTCCACTGAAGCTTTCTTT
TRBD2,NA,TRBV7-2,TRBJ2-1,CASRTGLAVSNEQFF,TGTGCCAGCAGAACCGGACTAGCGGTAAGCAATGAGCAGTTCTTC
TRBD2,NA,TRBV20-1,TRBJ2-2,CSAKYPAGNTGELFF,TGCAGTGCTAAGTATCCAGCGGGAAACACCGGGGAGCTGTTTTTT
TRBD1,NA,TRBV27,TRBJ2-7,CASSPQGGLYEQYF,TGTGCCAGCAGTCCACAGGGGGGACTCTACGAGCAGTACTTC
NA,many,TRBV7-8,TRBJ1-2,CASSLERGDYGYTF,TGTGCCAGCAGCTTAGAAAGGGGCGACTATGGCTACACCTTC
NA,few,TRBV7-9,TRBJ2-7,CASSLVQEEQYF,TGTGCCAGCAGCTTGGTCCAAGAGGAGCAGTACTTC
NA,few,TRBV7-9,TRBJ2-1,CASSYISLTVTYNEQFF,TGTGCCAGCAGCTACATCAGCCTGACGGTCACCTACAATGAGCAGTTCTTC
TRBD2,NA,TRBV20-1,TRBJ2-1,CSARPPGLATNEQFF,TGCAGTGCTAGACCCCCGGGACTAGCCACCAATGAGCAGTTCTTC
NA,NA,TRBV7-6,TRBJ2-7,CASSTRGYDEQYF,TGTGCCAGCAGCACCCGGGGGTACGACGAGCAGTACTTC
NA,once,TRBV7-9,TRBJ1-4,CASSSSGASAANEKLFF,TGTGCCAGCAGCTCCAGTGGGGCGAGTGCCGCTAATGAAAAACTGTTTTTT
TRBD1,NA,TRBV20-1,TRBJ2-2,CSAPSQGKNGELFF,TGCAGTGCTCCGTCACAGGGGAAAAACGGGGAGCTGTTTTTT
TRBD2,NA,TRBV20-1,TRBJ2-7,CSASWWTRKYYEQYF,TGCAGTGCTAGCTGGTGGACTAGGAAATACTACGAGCAGTACTTC
NA,few,TRBV29-1,TRBJ2-1,CSVEGAQGSYNEQFF,TGCAGCGTTGAAGGGGCTCAGGGCTCCTACAATGAGCAGTTCTTC
NA,NA,TRBV10-3,TRBJ2-2,CAMDEGTGELFF,TGTGCCATGGATGAGGGAACCGGGGAGCTGTTTTTT
NA,NA,TRBV29-1,TRBJ1-1,CSVEDQRQNTEAFF,TGCAGCGTTGAAGACCAGAGACAGAACACTGAAGCTTTCTTT
NA,NA,TRBV6-2/TRBV6-3,TRBJ2-7,CASSRGGEYYEQYF,TGTGCCAGCAGCCGAGGTGGGGAGTACTACGAGCAGTACTTC
TRBD2,NA,TRBV20-1,TRBJ2-3,CSAKAGASGAQDTQYF,TGCAGTGCTAAGGCTGGGGCTAGCGGGGCCCAGGATACGCAGTATTTT
NA,once,TRBV6-1,TRBJ1-2,CASSQKGRANYGYTF,TGTGCCAGTTCTCAAAAGGGGCGGGCGAACTATGGCTACACCTTC
NA,few,TRBV12-3/TRBV12-4,TRBJ1-2,CASSPWDSYGYTF,TGTGCCAGCAGTCCGTGGGACTCCTACGGCTACACCTTC
NA,NA,TRBV12-3/TRBV12-4,TRBJ2-3,CASSFGDLGLTGWGQYF,TGTGCCAGCAGTTTTGGGGACCTGGGACTTACGGGATGGGGGCAGTATTTT
NA,many,TRBV12-3/TRBV12-4,TRBJ2-7,CASSLGTLQYF,TGTGCCAGCAGTTTAGGCACACTGCAGTACTTC
NA,few,TRBV24-1,TRBJ1-5,CASPGPGKSGNQPQHF,TGTGCCTCGCCCGGCCCGGGGAAGAGTGGCAATCAGCCCCAGCATTTT
TRBD2,NA,TRBV4-2,TRBJ2-3,CASGTSGKTDTQYF,TGTGCCAGCGGGACTAGCGGGAAGACAGATACGCAGTATTTT
NA,few,TRBV28,TRBJ2-5,CASSFGLGRETQYF,TGTGCCAGCAGTTTCGGACTGGGGAGGGAGACCCAGTACTTC